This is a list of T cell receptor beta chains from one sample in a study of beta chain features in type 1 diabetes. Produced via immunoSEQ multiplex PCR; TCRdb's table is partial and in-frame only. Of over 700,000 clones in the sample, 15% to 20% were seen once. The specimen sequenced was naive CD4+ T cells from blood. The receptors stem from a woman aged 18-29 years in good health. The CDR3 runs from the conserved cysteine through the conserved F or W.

CASSPRQARTGELFF	TRBV28
CAISMGYKAHAGELFF	TRBV10-3
CASSSRQNLNQPQHF	TRBV21-1
CASSYSRDKQFF	TRBV6-6
CASRWGSSGANVLTF	TRBV28
CSPVRGIGAGVIFGTDTQYF	TRBV29-1
CASSPHPAGGSAYEQYF	TRBV7-2
CASSFPPGQGAYEQYF	TRBV7-2
CASSLAGSTDTQYF	TRBV28
CASSAVGRTSGYNEQFF	TRBV9
CASSKGLAGVTGELFF	TRBV7-2
CASSLVGRSNQPQHF	TRBV7-8
CASSGTALSGNTIYF	TRBV18
CASSFQGSGANVLTF	TRBV27
CASSRGLQETQYF	TRBV18
CASSSTGRNEQFF	TRBV7-3
CASSQGGSYEQYF	TRBV25-1
CASSTPGTGRKNYF	TRBV28
CASSQGQGEETQYF	TRBV4-2
CASSLGAADSYGYTF	TRBV7-9
CASSNNLDSSGANVLTF	TRBV19
CASSQVWGIGGEAFF	TRBV14
CASSPGTGNYEQYF	TRBV19
CASSLVGLGTDTQYF	TRBV11-2
CASSPRLAGVANTGELFF	TRBV13
CASSSDPQRRSGNTIYF	TRBV19
CASSLGGKETQYF	TRBV5-4
CASSRGRDTEAFF	TRBV18
CASSQRNTEAFF	TRBV18
CASSLVARDTQYF	TRBV5-1
CASSQISSYEQYF	TRBV27
CSVLQGAGAFF	TRBV29-1
CASSQIGTGRYNEQFF	TRBV7-3
CASSPRGGQGFYEQYF	TRBV7-2
CASSFPPTERYEQYF	TRBV5-1
CSGGRVGGAFF	TRBV20-1
CASSQAGAKNIQYF	TRBV28
CASSHLAGVGSTDTQYF	TRBV7-2
CASKLVAGKLYEQFF	TRBV2
CASSSGQAETQYF	TRBV28
CASSLGFGTEAFF	TRBV7-2
CASSSRVPGELFF	TRBV11-2
CASSPRTGPYEQYF	TRBV7-9
CASSLRTLRRDTEAFF	TRBV7-8
CALRTGAGYGYTF	TRBV6-1
CASSYSGQGVAEQYF	TRBV6-5
CASSQNSGATNEKLFF	TRBV18
CASSAMGARQETQYF	TRBV7-2